Presented here are 29 T cell receptor beta chains from one specimen sequenced in a study of early T cells in non-severe SARS-CoV-2 infection. Via MiXCR, TCRdb re-called the 5' RACE reads, giving one row per CDR3 protein. Of over 60,000 distinct CDR3 sequences in the sample, less than 15% are singletons; the top ten hold 3.5% to 5%. Specimen: whole blood. All receptors come from an adult who was a healthcare worker with PCR-confirmed SARS-CoV-2 infection or an uninfected control (not recorded which).

The J gene is TRBJ1-1, the V gene TRBV10-2; D call uncertain. CDR3 size: 14 residues. Germline V gene data show CDR1 as WSHSY and CDR2 as SAAADI. V lost 3 bases and J 1 base, leaving 9 bases between the germline ends. The CDR3 nucleotides read TGCGCCAGCAGTGACTTTGGATCGAACACTGAAGCTTTCTTT. It encodes CASSDFGSNTEAFF.

The rearrangement joins TRBV11-2 to TRBJ2-1, with TRBD2 identical over 9 bases. The V gene's germline CDR1 is SGHAT and CDR2 FQNNGV. Trimming at V came to 8 bases and at J to 1 base, leaving 3 bases not matched to a gene. This CDR3 region has 14 residues. CDR3 nucleotide sequence: TGTGCCAGCGGAAGCGGGGGGTCCTACAATGAGCAGTTCTTC. Its translation: CASGSGGSYNEQFF.

V gene TRBV29-1 combines with J gene TRBJ2-1; TRBD2 might be the D (6 bases). The length of the CDR3 is 11 residues. Trimming pared 0 bases from V and 14 bases from J, leaving 11 bases between. Germline assignment: CDR1 SQVTM and CDR2 ANQGSEA. This CDR3 reads CSVEDLVAEFF. CDR3 in DNA: TGCAGCGTTGAAGATTTGGTAGCGGAGTTCTTC.

This clonotype was counted between two and nine times. The V call is TRBV20-1, the J call TRBJ1-2, with D maybe TRBD1 (5 bases). Germline assignment: CDR1 DFQATT and CDR2 SNEGSKA (reference sequence). Trimming left V 2 bases short and J 7 bases short, with 17 bases between. The CDR3 is made up of 14 amino acids. CDR3 region: CSARRPWGEFGYTF. CDR3 bases: TGCAGTGCTAGACGACCCTGGGGGGAGTTTGGCTACACCTTC.

The chain combines TRBV29-1 with TRBJ2-4; 7 bases fit TRBD1. The CDR3 extends over 13 amino acids. Germline lookup yields CDR1 SQVTM and CDR2 ANQGSEA. V dropped 4 bases and J dropped 3; count of bases not matched to a gene: 3. The CDR3 region has the DNA TGCAGCGTTGGACAGGGTGGCAAAAACATTCAGTACTTC. Translating gives CSVGQGGKNIQYF.

This clonotype came up many times. The chain has TRBV6-5 and TRBJ1-1; D uncertain. V was pared by 11 bases and J by 4 bases, with 17 bases between. The CDR3 extends over 13 amino acids. Germline V lookup: CDR1 MNHEY, CDR2 SVGAGI. CDR3 residues: CASAEKETTEAFF. CDR3 bases: TGTGCCTCCGCAGAGAAGGAGACCACTGAAGCTTTCTTT.

This clonotype was observed a few times. This chain connects TRBV7-9 to TRBJ2-2, with 9 positions matching TRBD1. V shed 3 bases and J 5 bases; nucleotides not matched to a gene: 1. The V gene's germline CDR1 is SEHNR and CDR2 FQNEAQ (reference sequence). CDR3 length equals 14 residues. The CDR3 DNA is TGTGCCAGCAGCTTGGGACAGGGTACCGGGGAGCTGTTTTTT. The encoded protein is CASSLGQGTGELFF.

The gene calls are TRBV20-1 and TRBJ2-2, with D tentatively TRBD2 (5 bases). Per germline, CDR1 DFQATT and CDR2 SNEGSKA (reference sequence). Trimming left V 1 base short and J 0 bases short, with 9 bases between. This CDR3 is 15 amino acids long. The CDR3 nucleotides read TGCAGTGCTAGAGCTCAACTAGCGAACACCGGGGAGCTGTTTTTT. Encoded protein: CSARAQLANTGELFF.

This clonotype was recorded a few times. The V call is TRBV20-1, the J call TRBJ2-5, with D tentatively TRBD2 (6 bases). Germline CDR1 DFQATT, CDR2 SNEGSKA (reference sequence). V lost 0 bases and J lost 7, with 15 bases in between. This CDR3 spans 14 amino acids. The CDR3, as DNA: TGCAGTGCTAGAGAGGCGGGGATGAAGGTGACCCAGTACTTC. Translating gives CSAREAGMKVTQYF.

This clonotype was counted many times. The genes are TRBV7-9 and TRBJ2-7; D gene uncertain. The CDR3 length is 13 residues. Germline values: CDR1 SEHNR, CDR2 FQNEAQ (reference sequence). V was trimmed by 8 bases and J by 3 bases, leaving 14 bases between them. This CDR3 reads CASRGRVGYEQYF. The CDR3 nucleotides are TGTGCCAGCCGAGGACGCGTTGGCTACGAGCAGTACTTC.

In this sample, this clonotype turned up a few times. V usage is TRBV7-9 and J usage is TRBJ2-3, with TRBD2 matching 14 bases. V lost 5 bases and J lost 1; bases outside the gene matches: 2. Germline-derived CDR1 and CDR2 are SEHNR and FQNEAQ (reference sequence). The CDR3 is made up of 16 amino acids. CDR3 region: CASSPTSGGGTDTQYF. The CDR3 region has the DNA TGTGCCAGCAGCCCGACTAGCGGGGGGGGCACAGATACGCAGTATTTT. Complete variable domain (other parts from reference TRBV7-9 and TRBJ2-3): DTGVSQNPRHKITKRGQNVTFRCDPISEHNRLYWYRQTLGQGPEFLTYFQNEAQLEKSRLLSDRFSAERPKGSFSTLEIQRTEQGDSAMYLCASSPTSGGGTDTQYFGPGTRLTVL.

The rearrangement joins TRBV19 to TRBJ2-1, with 9 bases fitting TRBD1. The germline V gene has CDR1 LNHDA and CDR2 SQIVND (reference sequence). J was trimmed by 7 bases and V by 1 base; bases with no gene match: 5. CDR3 length: 15 residues. The CDR3 here is CASSIGTGDGNEQFF. The CDR3 coding sequence is TGTGCCAGTAGTATAGGGACAGGGGATGGGAATGAGCAGTTCTTC.

This clonotype was observed a handful of times. The chain links TRBV9 to TRBJ1-1; D gene uncertain. Trimming left V 4 bases short and J 5 bases short, with 12 bases between. Germline V CDR1 and CDR2: SGDLS, YYNGEE. The CDR3 is made up of 13 amino acids. CDR3 sequence: CASSSFSETEAFF. DNA for the CDR3: TGTGCCAGCAGCTCTTTCTCGGAGACTGAAGCTTTCTTT.

At least ten counts were recorded for this clonotype. The J gene is TRBJ2-7, the V gene TRBV4-3; TRBD2 matches 14 bases. The CDR3 is 16 residues long. The junction had 4 bases not matched to a gene; V was cut back by 3 bases and J by 3 bases. Looked up from germline, CDR1 is LGHNA and CDR2 is YSLEER. This chain's CDR3 is CASSQDGTSGGYEQYF. As DNA, the CDR3 is TGCGCCAGCAGCCAGGATGGGACTAGCGGGGGCTACGAGCAGTACTTC.

The gene calls are TRBV3-1 and TRBJ1-1, with D possibly TRBD1 on 5 matching bases. The CDR3 runs 12 residues. V gave up 4 bases and J gave up 6 bases, with 9 bases separating them. Germline V CDR1 and CDR2: LGHDT, YNNKEL (reference sequence). The CDR3 DNA is TGTGCCAGCAGCCGGGGGATGGCTGAAGCTTTCTTT. Its translation: CASSRGMAEAFF.

This clonotype showed up many times. The genes are TRBV9 and TRBJ2-2, with 8 nucleotides matching TRBD1. The CDR3 covers 16 residues. Germline V CDR1 and CDR2: SGDLS, YYNGEE. V shed 2 bases and J 4 bases; nucleotides not matched to a gene: 7. For the CDR3, the DNA is TGTGCCAGCAGCGTCGGACAGGGTCAAGGCACCGGGGAGCTGTTTTTT. Translated, it gives CASSVGQGQGTGELFF.

The chain uses TRBV7-8 and TRBJ2-3; D tentatively fits TRBD1 or TRBD2 (5 bases each). CDR3 length: 14 residues. In germline, CDR1 is SGHVS, CDR2 FQNEAQ. Trimming took 7 bases from V and 2 from J, leaving 13 bases between them. The CDR3 coding sequence is TGTGCCAGCACCCAGGGACCCGACACAGATACGCAGTATTTT. Translating gives CASTQGPDTDTQYF.

This clonotype was observed a few times. CDR3 loop: CASSENRGYEQYF. In DNA form, the CDR3 reads TGTGCCAGCAGTGAAAACAGGGGCTACGAGCAGTACTTC. The chain has TRBV6-4 and TRBJ2-7; 7 nucleotides match TRBD1. V was pared by 3 bases and J by 3 bases, with 2 bases of the junction left unmatched. The CDR3 runs 13 residues. Per the germline V gene, CDR1 is MRHNA and CDR2 is SNTAGT.

This chain connects TRBV19 to TRBJ1-5; 7 bases line up with TRBD1. V lost 10 bases, J lost 3 bases, and 12 bases stayed unmatched. This CDR3 has 15 amino acids. Germline values: CDR1 LNHDA, CDR2 SQIVND (reference sequence). The CDR3 sequence: CATHLRGVTNQPQHF. CDR3 bases: TGTGCCACCCATCTCAGGGGGGTTACCAATCAGCCCCAGCATTTT.

This chain joins TRBV7-9 and TRBJ2-7; 7 bases are shared with TRBD1. The ends lost 11 bases at V and 0 bases at J; junction bases unmatched: 7. Germline values: CDR1 SEHNR, CDR2 FQNEAQ (reference sequence). The CDR3 totals 13 residues. CDR3 sequence: CAFRRDSSYEQYF. The CDR3 DNA reads TGTGCCTTCCGCCGGGACAGCTCCTACGAGCAGTACTTC.

The chain links TRBV12-3 or TRBV12-4 to TRBJ1-1; D might be TRBD1 (5 bases). Trimming took off 2 bases at V and 5 bases at J, with 15 bases between the two ends. The CDR3 sequence is 15 residues long. The CDR3 nucleotides are TGTGCCAGCAGTTTATTGGGGCGCGGGGGGACTGAAGCTTTCTTT. Translation gives CASSLLGRGGTEAFF.

This clonotype was counted many times. The V gene is TRBV14, the J gene TRBJ2-1; 11 nucleotides agree with TRBD2. CDR1 and CDR2 from the germline V gene are SGHDN and FVKESK. V shed 1 base and J 7 bases; nucleotides not matched to a gene: 6. This CDR3 comprises 16 residues. CDR3 residues: CASSQGTSGLSNEQFF. In DNA, the CDR3 is TGTGCCAGCAGCCAAGGGACTAGCGGGTTATCGAATGAGCAGTTCTTC. Complete variable domain (other parts from reference TRBV14 and TRBJ2-1): EAGVTQFPSHSVIEKGQTVTLRCDPISGHDNLYWYRRVMGKEIKFLLHFVKESKQDESGMPNNRFLAERTGGTYSTLKVQPAELEDSGVYFCASSQGTSGLSNEQFFGPGTRLTVL.

This clonotype was found many times. This chain uses TRBV11-2 with TRBJ2-7; 7 bases line up with TRBD2. After removal of 1 base from V and 6 bases from J, the junction contained 3 bases not matched to a gene. The germline CDR1 and CDR2 sequences are SGHAT and FQNNGV. This CDR3 is built from 13 residues. The chain's CDR3 is CASSLVREGEQYF. Written as DNA, the CDR3 is TGTGCCAGCAGCTTAGTGAGGGAGGGCGAGCAGTACTTC.

The chain employs TRBV27 and TRBJ2-2; the D is unclear. The length of the CDR3 is 12 residues. V lost 3 bases to trimming and J lost 7 bases, with 6 bases between them. Germline CDR1 MNHEY, CDR2 SMNVEV (reference sequence). The CDR3 loop is CASSLVGGELFF. The CDR3 bases are TGTGCCAGCAGTTTGGTCGGCGGGGAGCTGTTTTTT.

By frequency in the sample, this clonotype is medium-sized (0.01 to 0.1%). V gene TRBV12-3 or TRBV12-4 combines with J gene TRBJ1-5; no firm D call. The CDR3 has 17 amino acids. Trimming removed 2 bases at V and 0 bases at J, with 14 bases between. Here the CDR3 reads CASSLSPEFYSNQPQHF. CDR3 coding DNA: TGTGCCAGCAGTTTAAGTCCAGAGTTTTATAGCAATCAGCCCCAGCATTTT.

This clonotype was picked up many times. V gene TRBV27 combines with J gene TRBJ2-7, with 10 positions matching TRBD2. V lost 3 bases, J lost 5 bases, and 4 bases stayed unmatched. Germline CDR1 reads MNHEY; CDR2 reads SMNVEV (reference sequence). The CDR3 totals 14 residues. The CDR3 region has the DNA TGTGCCAGCAGTTTGCTAGCGGGGGTCAACGAGCAGTACTTC. Translating gives CASSLLAGVNEQYF.

This clonotype was seen more than once but under ten times. The chain links TRBV27 to TRBJ1-6, with unresolved D. There are 15 residues in the CDR3. Germline values: CDR1 MNHEY, CDR2 SMNVEV (reference sequence). Trimming shortened V by 7 bases and J by 0 bases, and 10 bases separated the two germline ends. The CDR3 DNA sequence: TGTGCCAGCATGGACTCGAGCTCCTATAATTCACCCCTCCACTTT. Translating it yields CASMDSSSYNSPLHF.

The chain combines TRBV29-1 with TRBJ2-7, with D possibly matching TRBD2 (6 bases). Germline V gene lookup returns CDR1 SQVTM and CDR2 ANQGSEA. This CDR3 comprises 13 residues. V was pared by 2 bases and J by 4 bases, with 12 bases between. CDR3 sequence (DNA): TGCAGCGTTGAAAAGGCAGGGAGGTACGAGCAGTACTTC. It encodes CSVEKAGRYEQYF.

This sequence joins TRBV18 and TRBJ2-2, with 7 bases fitting TRBD1. The CDR3 is 15 residues long. V lost 6 bases to trimming and J lost 3 bases; unmatched junction nucleotides: 7. Germline V gives CDR1 KGHSH, CDR2 LQKENI. Here the CDR3 reads CASSNQTGDTGELFF. The CDR3 nucleotides read TGTGCCAGCTCGAACCAAACAGGGGACACCGGGGAGCTGTTTTTT.